Below, 12 T cell receptor beta chains from the same sample are listed, as sequenced in a study of control samples from healthy donors and cancer patients. Profiling relied on immunoSEQ multiplex PCR, and the TCRdb table lists in-frame clones only, not all of them. Here the sample spans 100,000 to 150,000 clones, approximately 92% being singletons. The specimen sequenced was blood. The receptors were sampled from a young man in good health.

This chain uses TRBV11-3 with TRBJ2-1; D perhaps matches TRBD2 (6 bases). Germline CDR1 SGHNT, CDR2 YENEEA. The CDR3 extends over 17 amino acids. Trimming left V 1 base short and J 0 bases short, with 13 bases between. The CDR3 loop is CASSLGGNSGSYNEQFF. As DNA, the CDR3 is TGTGCCAGCAGCTTAGGGGGGAATAGCGGCTCCTACAATGAGCAGTTCTTC.

The rearrangement uses TRBV12-3 or TRBV12-4 and TRBJ1-6, with D hard to call. V gave up 2 bases and J gave up 9 bases, with 8 bases separating them. The CDR3 is 13 residues long. The CDR3 nucleotides read TGTGCCAGCAGTTTAAGTGAGGGTTCACCCCTCCACTTT. Residues: CASSLSEGSPLHF.

The chain combines TRBV7-9 with TRBJ2-2; 12 nucleotides match TRBD2. Germline V CDR1 and CDR2: SEHNR, FQNEAQ (reference sequence). The V gene end was trimmed by 1 base and the J gene end by 8 bases; junction bases not matched to a gene: 5. This CDR3 region has 16 residues. The CDR3 nucleotides are TGTGCCAGCAGCTTAGGACTAGCGGGGGCTACTGGGGAGCTGTTTTTT. Translation gives CASSLGLAGATGELFF. The complete variable domain, with remaining parts taken from reference TRBV7-9 and TRBJ2-2, reads DTGVSQNPRHKITKRGQNVTFRCDPISEHNRLYWYRQTLGQGPEFLTYFQNEAQLEKSRLLSDRFSAERPKGSFSTLEIQRTEQGDSAMYLCASSLGLAGATGELFFGEGSRLTVL.

The chain joins TRBV14 to TRBJ2-4; 9 bases agree with TRBD1. The CDR3 sequence is 14 residues long. Germline CDR1 is SGHDN and CDR2 is FVKESK. With 4 bases clipped from V and 8 bases from J, the junction kept 6 bases outside the gene matches. Here the CDR3 DNA reads TGTGCCAGCAGCCTCGGGACAGGGTCTGACATTCAGTACTTC. This sequence encodes CASSLGTGSDIQYF.

The rearrangement uses TRBV19 and TRBJ1-4, with 7 bases that match TRBD1. Looked up from germline, CDR1 is LNHDA and CDR2 is SQIVND (reference sequence). The junction had 4 bases not matched to a gene; V was cut back by 4 bases and J by 2 bases. The CDR3 extends over 15 amino acids. The CDR3 sequence: CASSSNRGTNEKLFF. The CDR3 nucleotides read TGTGCCAGTAGTAGTAACAGGGGCACTAATGAAAAACTGTTTTTT.

The chain joins TRBV30 to TRBJ1-4; tentatively, D is TRBD1 (5 bases). Trimming took off 0 bases at V and 7 bases at J, with 15 bases between the two ends. Germline CDR1 is GTSNPN and CDR2 is SVGIG (reference sequence). The CDR3 has 15 residues. CDR3 protein: CAWSVGVAGGEKLFF. Here the CDR3 DNA reads TGTGCCTGGAGTGTGGGGGTTGCCGGGGGTGAAAAACTGTTTTTT. The variable domain in full, with the rest retrieved from reference TRBV30 and TRBJ1-4, is SQTIHQWPATLVQPVGSPLSLECTVEGTSNPNLYWYRQAAGRGLQLLFYSVGIGQISSEVPQNLSASRPQDRQFILSSKKLLLSDSGFYLCAWSVGVAGGEKLFFGSGTQLSVL.

The chain uses TRBV29-1 and TRBJ2-1; D gene uncertain. With 8 bases removed from V and 4 bases from J, the gap between germline ends came to 12 bases. The CDR3 runs 12 residues. The V gene's germline CDR1 is SQVTM and CDR2 ANQGSEA. CDR3 residues: CSPGPSYNEQFF. The CDR3 DNA sequence: TGCAGCCCCGGCCCCAGTTACAATGAGCAGTTCTTC.

The rearrangement joins TRBV5-1 to TRBJ2-7, with D hard to call. Trimming cost V 1 base and J 6 bases, with 8 bases left between them. Germline CDR1 SGHRS, CDR2 YFSETQ. The CDR3 spans 12 residues. For the CDR3, the DNA is TGCGCCAGCAGCTTGCTAGGCTCCGAGCAGTACTTC. This sequence encodes CASSLLGSEQYF.

This clone has more than one count but fewer than ten. The chain has TRBV5-4 and TRBJ2-4; D uncertain. The CDR3 has 13 amino acids. CDR1 and CDR2 from the germline V gene are SGHNT and YYREEE (reference sequence). The ends were cut back, 0 bases at V and 4 bases at J, with 5 bases in the middle. CDR3 protein: CASSLAQKNIQYF. The CDR3 nucleotides read TGTGCCAGCAGCTTGGCGCAGAAAAACATTCAGTACTTC.

Notes on this clone: An end of the junction does not agree with germline; a read error may underlie this. J is TRBJ1-2 and V is TRBV5-1; 8 nucleotides align to TRBD1. The germline gives CDR1 SGHRS, CDR2 YFSETQ. This CDR3 is 14 amino acids long. This CDR3 reads CASSLEGQAYRYTF. DNA for the CDR3: TGCGCCAGCAGCTTGGAGGGACAGGCCTATCGCTACACCTTC.

The chain joins TRBV25-1 to TRBJ1-2; D is possibly TRBD1 (6 bases). There are 13 residues in the CDR3. Between the trimmed V and J ends, which lost 4 bases and 2 bases, there was a span of 8 bases. Germline assignment: CDR1 MGHDK and CDR2 SYGVNS. CDR3 sequence reads: CASSGGQNYGYTF. The CDR3 DNA sequence: TGTGCCAGCAGTGGGGGACAAAACTATGGCTACACCTTC.

J is TRBJ2-5 and V is TRBV10-3; D call uncertain. Trimming took off 6 bases at V and 1 base at J, with 9 bases between the two ends. The CDR3 sequence is 13 residues long. Germline V gene data show CDR1 as ENHRY and CDR2 as SYGVKD. The CDR3 bases are TGTGCCATCAGCGTCAATGTCCAAGAGACCCAGTACTTC. Translating it yields CAISVNVQETQYF.